The 26 T cell receptor beta chains below come from one sample, sequenced in a study of T cell responses to AZD1222 COVID-19 vaccine. Method: immunoSEQ multiplex PCR; TCRdb's copy keeps in-frame clones and lacks some. The repertoire holds approximately 150,000 clones, with 80% to 95% as singletons. Sample: peripheral blood, taken on day 0 of AZD1222 vaccination. These receptors were collected from an adult in good health.

This clone was observed once. V is TRBV6-5 and J is TRBJ1-2; the D gene is possibly TRBD1 (6 bases). Trimming removed 4 bases from V and 7 bases from J, with 10 bases in between. The germline V gene encodes CDR1 MNHEY and CDR2 SVGAGI. This CDR3 has 12 amino acids. The CDR3 region has the DNA TGTGCCAGCAGTTCCCAGGGGAGTGGCTACACCTTC. Translating it yields CASSSQGSGYTF.

This chain uses TRBV7-9 with TRBJ1-5, with D possibly TRBD1 on 6 matching bases. CDR3 length: 16 amino acids. Trimming pared 2 bases from V and 1 base from J, leaving 12 bases between. Germline CDR1 reads SEHNR; CDR2 reads FQNEAQ (reference sequence). The CDR3 region has the DNA TGTGCCAGCAGCTTATTCAGGGGCGCCAGCAATCAGCCCCAGCATTTT. It is translated as CASSLFRGASNQPQHF.

The rearrangement links TRBV6-5 to TRBJ1-4, with D uncertain. The CDR3 is 11 residues long. Germline loops: CDR1 MNHEY, CDR2 SVGAGI. V lost 7 bases to trimming and J lost 7 bases, with 7 bases between them. This CDR3 reads CASKSSEKLFF. The CDR3 bases are TGTGCCAGCAAATCGTCTGAAAAACTGTTTTTT.

J is TRBJ2-1 and V is TRBV19; 8 bases agree with TRBD2. The V gene's germline CDR1 is LNHDA and CDR2 SQIVND (reference sequence). The CDR3 covers 16 residues. The J segment lost 6 bases and the V segment lost 0 bases, leaving 7 bases of the junction unmatched. The CDR3 sequence is CASSIDSSGSINEQFF. CDR3 nucleotides: TGTGCCAGTAGTATAGACTCAAGCGGGAGTATCAATGAGCAGTTCTTC.

V usage is TRBV2 and J usage is TRBJ2-1, with D perhaps assigned TRBD1 or TRBD2 (5 bases each). CDR1 and CDR2 from the germline V gene are SNHLY and FYNNEI. This CDR3 contains 11 residues. V lost 7 bases and J 11 bases, leaving 12 bases between the germline ends. The chain's CDR3 is CASTRDGQQFF. The CDR3 DNA follows: TGTGCCAGCACGAGGGACGGCCAGCAGTTCTTC.

The gene calls are TRBV7-9 and TRBJ1-6; unclear D gene. The ends were cut back, 2 bases at V and 5 bases at J, with 10 bases in the middle. Germline V gene data show CDR1 as SEHNR and CDR2 as FQNEAQ (reference sequence). The CDR3 has 15 residues. CDR3 in amino acids: CASSLTIDDNSPLHF. The CDR3 nucleotides read TGTGCCAGCAGCTTAACGATCGACGATAATTCACCCCTCCACTTT.

This clone was recorded a few times. The CDR3 spells CASSPFLTGQSYNEQFF. The CDR3 nucleotides are TGTGCCAGCTCACCATTTCTCACGGGGCAGTCCTACAATGAGCAGTTCTTC. The chain employs TRBV18 and TRBJ2-1; D possibly uses TRBD1 or TRBD2 (5 bases each). Trimming cost V 2 bases and J 1 base, with 15 bases left between them. CDR3 size: 17 residues. Per the germline V gene, CDR1 is KGHSH and CDR2 is LQKENI.

The rearrangement uses TRBV29-1 and TRBJ1-1, with D unclear. V dropped 3 bases and J dropped 1 base, with 9 bases sitting between them. Germline-derived CDR1 and CDR2 are SQVTM and ANQGSEA. The CDR3 totals 13 residues. The DNA of the CDR3 is TGCAGCGTTGATGACATAGGGAACACTGAAGCTTTCTTT. Encoded protein: CSVDDIGNTEAFF.

The sample holds a few counts of this clone. The chain carries TRBV7-3 and TRBJ1-3; 10 nucleotides match TRBD1. The CDR3 has 15 amino acids. Germline V lookup: CDR1 SGHTA, CDR2 FQGTGA. V lost 5 bases, J lost 4 bases, and 5 bases stayed unmatched. CDR3 residues: CASSPGTGAGNTIYF. The CDR3 nucleotides are TGTGCCAGCAGCCCGGGGACAGGGGCCGGAAACACCATATATTTT.

The chain is built from TRBV6-5 and TRBJ2-3; TRBD1 aligns across 9 bases. Unmatched junction bases numbered 5, after V lost 6 bases and J lost 4 bases. The CDR3 has 14 residues. Germline CDR1 and CDR2: MNHEY and SVGAGI. The chain's CDR3 is CASRMTGGPDTQYF. The CDR3 bases are TGTGCCAGCAGAATGACAGGGGGGCCAGATACGCAGTATTTT.

The genes are TRBV7-2 and TRBJ2-2; D possibly uses TRBD1 or TRBD2 (5 bases each). From germline, CDR1 is SGHTA and CDR2 FQGNSA. Trimming took 5 bases from V and 8 from J, leaving 30 bases between them. The CDR3 sequence is 19 residues long. CDR3 sequence (DNA): TGTGCCAGCAGCCCCCCCGGTTCGGGGCGTTACCGTCTGGCAGGGGAGCTGTTTTTT. This translates into CASSPPGSGRYRLAGELFF.

The chain joins TRBV18 to TRBJ2-3; TRBD1 matches at 11 bases. This CDR3 has 15 residues. Germline CDR1 is KGHSH and CDR2 is LQKENI. Trimming at V came to 6 bases and at J to 4 bases, leaving 6 bases not matched to a gene. The CDR3 DNA sequence: TGTGCCAGCTCCCCCGGACAGGGGGCTGCAGATACGCAGTATTTT. Translated, it gives CASSPGQGAADTQYF. The whole variable domain, remainder taken from reference TRBV18 and TRBJ2-3, is NAGVMQNPRHLVRRRGQEARLRCSPMKGHSHVYWYRQLPEEGLKFMVYLQKENIIDESGMPKERFSAEFPKEGPSILRIQQVVRGDSAAYFCASSPGQGAADTQYFGPGTRLTVL.

This chain connects TRBV6-2 or TRBV6-3 to TRBJ1-2; TRBD1 is a possible D gene (6 bases). Germline assignment: CDR1 MNHEY and CDR2 SVGEGT. The V gene lost 4 bases and the J gene lost 2 bases, with 8 bases spanning the gap. The CDR3 covers 13 residues. The CDR3 DNA is TGTGCCAGCAGTTCTGGGGGCAACTATGGCTACACCTTC. Its translation is CASSSGGNYGYTF.

The chain recombines TRBV18 with TRBJ2-7, with D perhaps matching TRBD1 (5 bases). The CDR3 runs to 14 residues. The V gene's germline CDR1 is KGHSH and CDR2 LQKENI. Trimming cost V 2 bases and J 3 bases, with 11 bases left between them. The CDR3 DNA follows: TGTGCCAGCTCACCAAGCAGGGTGGGCTACGAGCAGTACTTC. This gives the protein CASSPSRVGYEQYF.

This rearrangement joins TRBV5-1 to TRBJ1-6; D perhaps matches TRBD1 (5 bases). Germline CDR1 is SGHRS and CDR2 is YFSETQ. The CDR3 runs to 17 residues. Trimming left V 7 bases short and J 2 bases short, with 19 bases between. The CDR3 nucleotides are TGCGCCAGCGGAAGCGGGCAGCCGGGGCCCTATAATTCACCCCTCCACTTT. It translates to CASGSGQPGPYNSPLHF.

About this clone: The sample has other DNA sequences that encode this CDR3 too. J is TRBJ1-1 and V is TRBV30, with D tentatively TRBD1 (6 bases). Germline loops: CDR1 GTSNPN, CDR2 SVGIG (reference sequence). V was clipped by 4 bases and J by 2 bases, with 11 bases between them. This CDR3 has 13 amino acids. The CDR3 sequence: CAWTRGPNTEAFF. Here the CDR3 DNA reads TGTGCCTGGACCAGGGGCCCCAACACTGAAGCTTTCTTT.

The rearrangement uses TRBV27 and TRBJ2-5; D uncertain. Germline values: CDR1 MNHEY, CDR2 SMNVEV (reference sequence). With 6 bases removed from V and 7 bases from J, the gap between germline ends came to 9 bases. This CDR3 region has 11 residues. The DNA of the CDR3 is TGTGCCAGCAGCGTTAGAGGGACCCAGTACTTC. Translation: CASSVRGTQYF.

The chain employs TRBV29-1 and TRBJ2-1; 7 bases match TRBD2. V was clipped by 7 bases and J by 7 bases; unmatched bases: 4. CDR3 length: 11 amino acids. Per germline, CDR1 SQVTM and CDR2 ANQGSEA. The CDR3, as DNA: TGCAGCGGGGGACTATATAATGAGCAGTTCTTC. The encoded protein is CSGGLYNEQFF.

This chain uses TRBV7-9 with TRBJ1-1; D not certain. Germline lookup yields CDR1 SEHNR and CDR2 FQNEAQ (reference sequence). V dropped 4 bases and J dropped 1 base, with 10 bases sitting between them. This CDR3 spans 14 amino acids. The CDR3 is CASSSVVGNTEAFF. In DNA, the CDR3 is TGTGCCAGCAGCTCGGTCGTGGGGAACACTGAAGCTTTCTTT.

This clone was seen just once. The chain has TRBV19 and TRBJ1-1, with unresolved D. Looked up from germline, CDR1 is LNHDA and CDR2 is SQIVND (reference sequence). The CDR3 totals 14 residues. The V end lost 0 bases, the J end lost 0 bases, and 5 bases lay between the germline ends. The CDR3, as DNA: TGTGCCAGTAGTATAGAGGGGATGAACACTGAAGCTTTCTTT. The encoded protein is CASSIEGMNTEAFF.

The V and J genes are TRBV28 and TRBJ1-1; 7 bases fit TRBD1. After removal of 5 bases from V and 6 bases from J, the junction contained 12 bases not matched to a gene. The CDR3 has 15 amino acids. CDR1 and CDR2 from the germline V gene are MDHEN and SYDVKM. The CDR3 sequence is CASSAARDSPPEAFF. CDR3 in DNA: TGTGCCAGCAGTGCCGCCCGGGACAGCCCCCCTGAAGCTTTCTTT.

The chain links TRBV6-2 or TRBV6-3 to TRBJ1-1, with D uncertain. From germline, CDR1 is MNHEY and CDR2 SVGEGT. This CDR3 has 14 amino acids. V was trimmed by 4 bases and J by 1 base, leaving 10 bases between them. CDR3 sequence (DNA): TGTGCCAGCAGTTTGCGGGCGGAGAACACTGAAGCTTTCTTT. This encodes CASSLRAENTEAFF.

The rearrangement links TRBV5-4 to TRBJ1-2, with TRBD1 identical over 9 bases. V shed 1 base and J 4 bases; nucleotides not matched to a gene: 5. Germline lookup yields CDR1 SGHNT and CDR2 YYREEE (reference sequence). The CDR3 runs to 15 residues. CDR3 in amino acids: CASSLRTGASYGYTF. CDR3 in DNA: TGTGCCAGCAGCTTGAGGACAGGGGCCTCCTATGGCTACACCTTC.

This clone was observed a single time. The rearrangement uses TRBV9 and TRBJ2-1; no definite D call. The CDR3 consists of 14 residues. Germline CDR1 and CDR2: SGDLS and YYNGEE. The V end lost 1 base, the J end lost 8 bases, and 13 bases lay between the germline ends. The CDR3 sequence is CASSVIPSGYEQFF. Here the CDR3 DNA reads TGTGCCAGCAGCGTAATACCCTCCGGGTATGAGCAGTTCTTC.

The chain couples TRBV15 to TRBJ1-5, with 9 bases that match TRBD1. Germline CDR1 LNHNV, CDR2 YYDKDF (reference sequence). The CDR3 contains 15 residues. The trim removed 2 bases at V and 6 bases at J, leaving 5 bases unmatched. Here the CDR3 reads CATSRWTGAGQPQHF. CDR3 sequence (DNA): TGTGCCACCAGCAGATGGACAGGGGCCGGTCAGCCCCAGCATTTT.

The V and J genes are TRBV9 and TRBJ2-1; no clear D gene. The CDR3 is 12 residues long. Trimming shortened V by 1 base and J by 9 bases, and 8 bases separated the two germline ends. The germline V gene has CDR1 SGDLS and CDR2 YYNGEE. CDR3 region: CASSVQETEQFF. The CDR3 DNA sequence: TGTGCCAGCAGCGTACAGGAGACTGAGCAGTTCTTC.